The subject of this entry is one T cell receptor beta chain. The data were obtained in a study of cytomegalovirus exposure and HLA in healthy donors. The primer mix had 60 Vbeta and 13 Jbeta primers. Assay used: immunoSEQ multiplex PCR; TCRdb lists only in-frame clones, some missing. The table includes 160,000 or so clones, around 83% detected once. The germline V gene encodes CDR1 MNHEY and CDR2 SVGAGI. The CDR3 is made up of 14 amino acids. V was clipped by 2 bases and J by 1 base, with 8 bases between them. The chain carries TRBV6-5 and TRBJ1-1, with D uncertain. The TCR comes from a man aged 45-60 years in good health and CMV-seropositive. The source material was PBMCs. The CDR3 here is CASSYRAGNTEAFF. The CDR3 coding sequence is TGTGCCAGCAGTTACCGGGCGGGGAACACTGAAGCTTTCTTT.